The following is a T cell receptor (beta chain) sequence with its context. This specimen belongs to a study of blood T cell repertoires in COVID-19. Looking at the study overall: There were acute and convalescent COVID-19 samples, and they came from the United States, Italy and Spain.

Original methodology: By means of reference gene primer amplification, nucleated cell counts were estimated. Libraries were prepared by immunoSEQ multiplex PCR; TCRdb keeps only in-frame clonotypes and omits some of them. V and J calls and clone size are those listed in that table; D and trimming were worked out from the DNA. The data contain 150,000 to 200,000 clones, roughly 82% of them singletons. The CDR3 covers 16 residues. The sequenced material came from peripheral blood. The receptor was derived from a woman between 65 and 79 years old with acute or convalescent COVID-19. The rearrangement uses TRBV12-1 and TRBJ1-5; the DNA was not used to check the table's D call, TRBD1. TRBV12-1 is a recognized pseudogene. The CDR3 here is CASSFREIGSNQPQHF. DNA of the CDR3: TGTGCCAGCAGCTTCAGGGAAATAGGAAGCAATCAGCCCCAGCATTTT.